Listed below are T cell receptor beta chains from one sample, sequenced in a study of blood T cell repertoires in COVID-19. Profiled with immunoSEQ multiplex PCR; TCRdb holds only in-frame clones, not every one. The sample includes some 45,000 clones, over 70% of them seen just once. The specimen was peripheral blood. The source of these receptors is a human donor in a cohort sampled during active COVID-19. CDR3s leave out the opening cysteine and the closing phenylalanine or tryptophan. A D gene is named only where the DNA matches it firmly.

ASSLAGRIGYNEQF	NA	TRBJ2-1	TRBV7-8
SVYPQQGRSNQPQH	NA	TRBJ1-5	TRBV29-1
ASSQGQGRDQPQH	TRBD1	TRBJ1-5	TRBV18
ASSSGTSLQETQY	TRBD2	TRBJ2-5	TRBV11-1
ASSGQMNTEAF	NA	TRBJ1-1	TRBV6-2/TRBV6-3
ASSQFLDRVDGYT	TRBD1	TRBJ1-2	TRBV4-1
ASSIRGNEKLF	NA	TRBJ1-4	TRBV19
ASTPSGVRNEQF	NA	TRBJ2-1	TRBV10-1
ASSLGSGNEKLF	NA	TRBJ1-4	TRBV13
SASVGTAYNEQF	TRBD1	TRBJ2-1	TRBV20-1
ASSIEAGSYGNQPQH	NA	TRBJ1-5	TRBV19
ASSIVMTGLDLF	TRBD1	TRBJ2-1	TRBV19
ASSLARQGAQY	TRBD1	TRBJ2-3	TRBV7-8
ASSLVGSRQPQH	NA	TRBJ1-5	TRBV28
ASSGGDRSYEQY	TRBD1	TRBJ2-7	TRBV2
ASSREGTQY	TRBD2	TRBJ2-5	TRBV28
ASSPRGYNYEQY	NA	TRBJ2-7	TRBV3-1/TRBV3-2
ASSELASNQPQH	NA	TRBJ1-5	TRBV2
SVVGQGTDTQY	TRBD1	TRBJ2-3	TRBV29-1
ASSAQPRRGYNSPLH	NA	TRBJ1-6	TRBV2
ASSPQWGDSGNTIY	NA	TRBJ1-3	TRBV3-1/TRBV3-2
ASSKGLSTDTQY	TRBD2	TRBJ2-3	TRBV19
ASKIGQGYEQY	TRBD1	TRBJ2-7	TRBV5-1
ASRDRGNANYGYT	TRBD1	TRBJ1-2	TRBV19
ASSSTRGDNSPLH	NA	TRBJ1-6	TRBV6-5
ASSPRTGVLTGELF	TRBD1	TRBJ2-2	TRBV19
ASSPGSSYEQY	NA	TRBJ2-7	TRBV27
ASSGGRTGDPEGYT	TRBD1	TRBJ1-2	TRBV10-1
ASSPRTGHNEKLF	TRBD1	TRBJ1-4	TRBV9
ASSLSGRGSYNEQF	NA	TRBJ2-1	TRBV19
ASSRDRGSDTEAF	TRBD1	TRBJ1-1	TRBV27
SVAGTGVTDTQY	TRBD1	TRBJ2-3	TRBV29-1
ASRSRGAGEAF	NA	TRBJ1-1	TRBV19
ASTTIMSGIGNTEAF	NA	TRBJ1-1	TRBV19
AWSAGGVSGGNEQF	TRBD2	TRBJ2-1	TRBV30
ASRPSSTGIKNGYT	NA	TRBJ1-2	TRBV7-2
ASSKSDREIDNQPQH	NA	TRBJ1-5	TRBV21-1
ASSFLPSSTDTQY	NA	TRBJ2-3	TRBV5-5
ASSSSLGGDTGELF	NA	TRBJ2-2	TRBV28
ASSSRGAGGGPQF	TRBD2	TRBJ2-1	TRBV5-1
ASSPLRTPKMNTEAF	NA	TRBJ1-1	TRBV5-6
ASGIQAEQY	NA	TRBJ2-7	TRBV7-9
ASSLQAGEGTDTQY	TRBD2	TRBJ2-3	TRBV2
ASSLRTSGRGEQF	TRBD2	TRBJ2-1	TRBV11-3
ASSLWSAPGEQY	NA	TRBJ2-7	TRBV27
ASSPSGLSTDTQY	NA	TRBJ2-3	TRBV7-7
ASSWGGDNQPQH	NA	TRBJ1-5	TRBV28
ASSPGLAGWGETQY	TRBD2	TRBJ2-5	TRBV5-1
ASSKGLRETQY	NA	TRBJ2-5	TRBV6-5
ASSVQGLAGPGAQY	TRBD2	TRBJ2-5	TRBV9
AISEGTGRNTEAF	TRBD1	TRBJ1-1	TRBV10-3
ASTGGAGQY	NA	TRBJ2-7	TRBV6-5
ASSFSSGSYHPNEQF	TRBD2	TRBJ2-1	TRBV11-2
ASSLVASGRGELF	TRBD2	TRBJ2-2	TRBV11-2
ASSTLTSGRFYNEQF	TRBD2	TRBJ2-1	TRBV19
ASSFAGERTEAF	NA	TRBJ1-1	TRBV5-1
ASSWGPANEKLF	NA	TRBJ1-4	TRBV5-1